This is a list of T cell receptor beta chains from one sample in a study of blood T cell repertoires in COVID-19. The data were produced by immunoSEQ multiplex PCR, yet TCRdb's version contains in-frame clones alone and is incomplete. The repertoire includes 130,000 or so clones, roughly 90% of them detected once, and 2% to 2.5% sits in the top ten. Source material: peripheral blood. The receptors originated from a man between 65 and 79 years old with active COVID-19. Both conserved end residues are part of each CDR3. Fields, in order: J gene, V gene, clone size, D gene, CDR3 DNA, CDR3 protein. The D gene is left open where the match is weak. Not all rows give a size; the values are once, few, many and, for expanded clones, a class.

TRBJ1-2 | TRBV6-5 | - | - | TGTGCCAGTTTACAGGACCAGGGTTCCCGTGGCTACACCTTC | CASLQDQGSRGYTF
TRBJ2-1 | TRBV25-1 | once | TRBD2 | TGTGCCAGCAGTGTCCTCGGGACTAGCGGGAGAAATGAGCAGTTCTTC | CASSVLGTSGRNEQFF
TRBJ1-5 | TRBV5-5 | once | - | TGTGCCAGCAGCTTGGGCCAGGGAGGTCAGCCCCAGCATTTT | CASSLGQGGQPQHF
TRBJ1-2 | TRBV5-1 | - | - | TGCGCCAGCAGCCCTTATGACAGAGCTAACTATGGCTACACCTTC | CASSPYDRANYGYTF
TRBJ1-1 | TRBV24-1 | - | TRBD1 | TGTGCCACCAGTGCTACAGGGGACACTGAAGCTTTCTTT | CATSATGDTEAFF
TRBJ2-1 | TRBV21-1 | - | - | TGTGCCAGCAGCAAAGGTTCCCTAGCCTACAATGAGCAGTTCTTC | CASSKGSLAYNEQFF
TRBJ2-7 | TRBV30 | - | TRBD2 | TGTGCCTGGAGTGTACGGGCTAGCGGGAGGGCCTACGAGCAGTACTTC | CAWSVRASGRAYEQYF
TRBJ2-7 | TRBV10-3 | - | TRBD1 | TGTGCCATCAGCTCGGGGACAGGGTTCGACGAGCAGTACTTC | CAISSGTGFDEQYF
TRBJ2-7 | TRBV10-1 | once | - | TGCGCCAGCAGTGACCTAGCGCACTCCTACGAGCAGTACTTC | CASSDLAHSYEQYF
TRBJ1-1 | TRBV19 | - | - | TGTGCCACCAGGGTTATAGGGAACACTGAAGCTTTCTTT | CATRVIGNTEAFF
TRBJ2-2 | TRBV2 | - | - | TGTGCCAGCAGCGGACAAATCAGTAACACCGGGGAGCTGTTTTTT | CASSGQISNTGELFF
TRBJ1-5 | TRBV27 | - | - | TGTGCCAGCAGTAGACAGTTTAATCAGCCCCAGCATTTT | CASSRQFNQPQHF
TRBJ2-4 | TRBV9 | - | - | TGTGCCAGCAGCGTAGGGGCTTCGGCCAAAAACATTCAGTACTTC | CASSVGASAKNIQYF
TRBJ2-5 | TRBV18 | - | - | TGTGCCAGCTCACAAGGGAGACAAGAGACCCAGTACTTC | CASSQGRQETQYF
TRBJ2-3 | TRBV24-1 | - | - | TGTGCCACCAGTGATACAGGGTATACGCAGTATTTT | CATSDTGYTQYF
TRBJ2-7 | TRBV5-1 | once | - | TGCGCCAGCAGCTTTGTCGCACAGGGAAGCTACGAGCAGTACTTC | CASSFVAQGSYEQYF
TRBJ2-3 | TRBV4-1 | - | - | TGCGCCAGCAGCCAAGACCCAGATGAAGATACGCAGTATTTT | CASSQDPDEDTQYF
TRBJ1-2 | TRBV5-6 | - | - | TGTGCCAGCAGCCCCTACGAAAACTATGGCTACACCTTC | CASSPYENYGYTF